One sample yielded the 21 T cell receptor beta chains listed below, sequenced in a study of CD8+ T cells in alopecia areata. Sequencing relied on a cDNA template that was reverse transcribed from extracted RNA. The assay was immunoSEQ multiplex PCR, and TCRdb's table has in-frame clones only and misses some. The profile shows around 290,000 clones, about 62% of them singletons. Sample treatment: oral pan-JAK inhibitor, 5-10 mg twice daily. This material consisted of CD4+ T cells sorted from blood, taken at week 24, from a patient treated with tofacitinib. Receptors were obtained from a human donor with alopecia areata.

The CDR3 sequence: CASARGHILVEQYF. CDR3 sequence (DNA): TGTGCCAGCGCACGGGGACACATCCTAGTCGAGCAGTACTTC. The chain joins TRBV9 to TRBJ2-7, with D perhaps matching TRBD1 (6 bases). The CDR3 has 14 residues. Germline V CDR1 and CDR2: SGDLS, YYNGEE. With 7 bases removed from V and 6 bases from J, the gap between germline ends came to 20 bases. Drawing the rest from reference TRBV9 and TRBJ2-7, the complete variable domain is DSGVTQTPKHLITATGQRVTLRCSPRSGDLSVYWYQQSLDQGLQFLIQYYNGEERAKGNILERFSAQQFPDLHSELNLSSLELGDSALYFCASARGHILVEQYFGPGTRLTVT.

J is TRBJ2-3 and V is TRBV20-1, with D possibly being TRBD2 (5 bases). This CDR3 is built from 11 residues. Looked up from germline, CDR1 is DFQATT and CDR2 is SNEGSKA (reference sequence). Between the trimmed V and J ends, which lost 5 bases and 4 bases, there was a span of 7 bases. The CDR3 sequence is CSAGSADTQYF. CDR3 sequence (DNA): TGCAGTGCTGGGAGCGCAGATACGCAGTATTTT.

The chain couples TRBV5-1 to TRBJ1-6, with 8 positions matching TRBD1. Germline V lookup: CDR1 SGHRS, CDR2 YFSETQ. The CDR3 loop spans 16 amino acids. J lost 7 bases, V lost 2 bases, and 8 bases had no gene match. The CDR3 nucleotides are TGCGCCAGCAGCTTTGGACTAACAGGGGGAAATTCACCCCTCCACTTT. Its protein product is CASSFGLTGGNSPLHF.

The chain carries TRBV4-1 and TRBJ1-4; the D gene is possibly TRBD1 (5 bases). Trimming stripped 5 bases from V and 3 bases from J, with 13 bases between. The CDR3 extends over 15 amino acids. Germline V gives CDR1 MGHRA, CDR2 YSYEKL. The CDR3 nucleotides are TGCGCCAGCAGCAGGGGAGCTGGCTCTAATGAAAAACTGTTTTTT. The encoded protein is CASSRGAGSNEKLFF.

The J gene is TRBJ1-5, the V gene TRBV29-1; D gene ambiguous. Trimming took 6 bases from V and 5 from J, leaving 11 bases between them. The germline CDR1 and CDR2 sequences are SQVTM and ANQGSEA. The CDR3 runs 12 residues. Here the CDR3 reads CSVSDGYQPQHF. CDR3 nucleotide sequence: TGCAGCGTCTCGGACGGGTATCAGCCCCAGCATTTT.

The chain carries TRBV29-1 and TRBJ2-7; 7 bases agree with TRBD1. V gave up 4 bases and J gave up 5 bases; unmatched junction bases: 8. The CDR3 contains 13 residues. Germline CDR1 and CDR2: SQVTM and ANQGSEA. In nucleotides, the CDR3 is TGCAGCGTTGTAGGACAGGCCCGGGACGAGCAGTACTTC. Its protein product is CSVVGQARDEQYF.

As DNA, the CDR3 is TGTGCCTGGACAGGGGAACTGAATCAGCCCCAGCATTTT. Amino acid sequence: CAWTGELNQPQHF. J is TRBJ1-5 and V is TRBV30; D might be TRBD1 (6 bases). Trimming took 4 bases from V and 4 from J, leaving 11 bases between them. In germline, CDR1 is GTSNPN, CDR2 SVGIG (reference sequence). The CDR3 loop spans 13 amino acids. The whole variable domain, filled in from reference TRBV30 and TRBJ1-5, reads SQTIHQWPATLVQPVGSPLSLECTVEGTSNPNLYWYRQAAGRGLQLLFYSVGIGQISSEVPQNLSASRPQDRQFILSSKKLLLSDSGFYLCAWTGELNQPQHFGDGTRLSIL.

The chain employs TRBV5-6 and TRBJ2-7; D possibly matches TRBD1 or TRBD2 (6 bases each). The V and J ends lost 1 base and 4 bases respectively, with 15 bases between them. CDR1 is SGHDT and CDR2 is YYEEEE in the germline V gene. This CDR3 is built from 15 residues. As DNA, the CDR3 is TGTGCCAGCAGCTTGATACAGGGAGGTTTTTACGAGCAGTACTTC. Residues: CASSLIQGGFYEQYF.

The rearrangement uses TRBV10-3 and TRBJ2-7, with D possibly matching TRBD1 (5 bases). Per the germline V gene, CDR1 is ENHRY and CDR2 is SYGVKD. The length of the CDR3 is 19 residues. Trimming took 0 bases from V and 0 from J, leaving 21 bases between them. The chain's CDR3 is CAISESLGRQRASSYEQYF. CDR3 DNA: TGTGCCATCAGTGAGTCGTTGGGCAGACAGAGAGCTAGCTCCTACGAGCAGTACTTC.

This chain links TRBV6-1 with TRBJ2-3, with D perhaps TRBD1 (5 bases). V lost 1 base, J lost 3 bases, and 11 bases lay in between. CDR1 is MNHNS and CDR2 is SASEGT in the germline V gene. The CDR3 totals 15 residues. CDR3 sequence (DNA): TGTGCCAGCAGTGAAGGACAGCCTACGACAGATACGCAGTATTTT. Translated, it gives CASSEGQPTTDTQYF.

The chain is built from TRBV2 and TRBJ2-3; maybe TRBD2 (5 bases). V was pared by 0 bases and J by 1 base, with 8 bases between. CDR3 length: 15 residues. Germline V gene lookup returns CDR1 SNHLY and CDR2 FYNNEI. CDR3 loop: CASSEAVEGTDTQYF. For the CDR3, the DNA is TGTGCCAGCAGTGAAGCGGTGGAGGGCACAGATACGCAGTATTTT. Based on the CDR3 plus reference TRBV2 and TRBJ2-3, the full variable domain is EPEVTQTPSHQVTQMGQEVILRCVPISNHLYFYWYRQILGQKVEFLVSFYNNEISEKSEIFDDQFSVERPDGSNFTLKIRSTKLEDSAMYFCASSEAVEGTDTQYFGPGTRLTVL.

The V call is TRBV4-2, the J call TRBJ1-2, with D unclear. The CDR3 loop spans 13 amino acids. The germline gives CDR1 LGHNA, CDR2 YNFKEQ. V was shortened by 1 base and J by 7 bases, with 10 bases between the two germline ends. In DNA, the CDR3 is TGTGCCAGCAGCCAAGTGGGCGGGGTTGGCTACACCTTC. Amino acid sequence: CASSQVGGVGYTF.

This clone was seen just once. This rearrangement joins TRBV4-3 to TRBJ1-1; D is unresolved. V lost 3 bases and J lost 1, with 6 bases in between. Germline CDR1 and CDR2: LGHNA and YSLEER. This CDR3 is 13 amino acids long. The CDR3 nucleotides read TGCGCCAGCAGCCAGCGACAGAACACTGAAGCTTTCTTT. Translating gives CASSQRQNTEAFF.

The gene calls are TRBV29-1 and TRBJ1-4; D not resolved. The V gene lost 8 bases and the J gene lost 2 bases, with 9 bases spanning the gap. Germline CDR1 reads SQVTM; CDR2 reads ANQGSEA. This CDR3 is 12 amino acids long. CDR3 sequence reads: CSLGVTNEKLFF. The CDR3 DNA is TGCAGCCTCGGGGTGACTAATGAAAAACTGTTTTTT. Together with reference TRBV29-1 and TRBJ1-4, the CDR3 gives the full variable domain: SAVISQKPSRDICQRGTSLTIQCQVDSQVTMMFWYRQQPGQSLTLIATANQGSEATYESGFVIDKFPISRPNLTFSTLTVSNMSPEDSSIYLCSLGVTNEKLFFGSGTQLSVL.

V usage is TRBV6-5 and J usage is TRBJ2-1; D perhaps matches TRBD2 (5 bases). The CDR3 extends over 12 amino acids. Trimming shortened V by 8 bases and J by 7 bases, and 12 bases separated the two germline ends. From germline, CDR1 is MNHEY and CDR2 SVGAGI. The CDR3 DNA follows: TGTGCCAGCCGATCTGGAGGAAATGAGCAGTTCTTC. Its protein is CASRSGGNEQFF.

CDR3 sequence: CASSLGLADNEQFF. As DNA, the CDR3 is TGTGCCAGCAGCTTAGGTCTAGCGGACAATGAGCAGTTCTTC. The V call is TRBV11-2, the J call TRBJ2-1; 7 nucleotides match TRBD2. CDR1 is SGHAT and CDR2 is FQNNGV in the germline V gene. This CDR3 is built from 14 residues. Losses at the gene ends were 1 base for V and 5 bases for J; bases not matched to a gene: 2.

This chain uses TRBV7-9 with TRBJ1-5; the D is unclear. Germline CDR1 is SEHNR and CDR2 is FQNEAQ (reference sequence). Trimming took off 1 base at V and 1 base at J, with 5 bases between the two ends. This CDR3 is 14 amino acids long. The CDR3 loop reads CASSLEQSNQPQHF. The CDR3 nucleotides are TGTGCCAGCAGCTTAGAACAGAGCAATCAGCCCCAGCATTTT.

This clone was recorded a few times. V is TRBV29-1 and J is TRBJ2-1, with 10 bases lining up with TRBD1. CDR3 length: 12 amino acids. The V and J ends lost 4 bases and 8 bases, in that order; junction bases with no gene match: 2. The V gene's germline CDR1 is SQVTM and CDR2 ANQGSEA. CDR3 sequence reads: CSVGDRGDEQFF. In nucleotides, the CDR3 is TGCAGCGTTGGGGACAGGGGTGATGAGCAGTTCTTC.

The chain joins TRBV20-1 to TRBJ2-7; D not resolved. This CDR3 comprises 11 residues. The germline V gene encodes CDR1 DFQATT and CDR2 SNEGSKA (reference sequence). Trimming stripped 2 bases from V and 3 bases from J, with 5 bases between. The CDR3 loop is CSARMDYEQYF. The CDR3 DNA reads TGCAGTGCTAGAATGGACTACGAGCAGTACTTC.

This chain links TRBV6-5 with TRBJ1-2, with a weak D call TRBD1 (6 bases). CDR3 length: 13 residues. Trimming removed 5 bases from V and 4 bases from J, with 11 bases in between. CDR1 is MNHEY, CDR2 SVGAGI, per germline. The CDR3 DNA follows: TGTGCCAGCAGTCCGGCACAGGGCTATGGCTACACCTTC. Residues: CASSPAQGYGYTF.

The chain carries TRBV15 and TRBJ1-2, with 8 bases identical to TRBD1. The CDR3 consists of 15 residues. V lost 5 bases to trimming and J lost 2 bases; unmatched junction nucleotides: 7. Germline V gene data show CDR1 as LNHNV and CDR2 as YYDKDF (reference sequence). The CDR3 sequence is CATSGRTGWNYGYTF. The CDR3 coding sequence is TGTGCCACCAGCGGAAGGACAGGGTGGAACTATGGCTACACCTTC.